What follows are 18 T cell receptor beta chains derived from one specimen sequenced in a study of cytomegalovirus exposure and HLA in healthy donors. PCR was performed using 60 Vbeta and 13 Jbeta primers. Only in-frame clones appear in the TCRdb table, and some are missing; sequencing was by immunoSEQ multiplex PCR. This sample has more than 80,000 clones, with approximately 82% found just once. The sequencing sample was made of PBMCs. The receptor set was obtained from a female donor in good health and CMV-seropositive.

The rearrangement joins TRBV6-1 to TRBJ2-5, with TRBD2 matching over 9 bases. Germline values: CDR1 MNHNS, CDR2 SASEGT. This CDR3 is built from 13 residues. J was trimmed by 2 bases and V by 8 bases; bases with no gene match: 3. The CDR3 sequence: CASGGGAQETQYF. CDR3 DNA: TGTGCCAGCGGCGGGGGGGCTCAAGAGACCCAGTACTTC.

V and J are TRBV2 and TRBJ1-1, with unresolved D. The V gene lost 8 bases and the J gene lost 7 bases, with 14 bases spanning the gap. The germline gives CDR1 SNHLY, CDR2 FYNNEI. This CDR3 region has 12 residues. The CDR3 bases are TGTGCCAGCCGTGGCAGACACTTTGAAGCTTTCTTT. This sequence encodes CASRGRHFEAFF.

The chain has TRBV19 and TRBJ2-1; 8 bases fit TRBD1. The CDR3 covers 16 residues. The trim removed 5 bases at V and 7 bases at J, leaving 13 bases unmatched. CDR1 is LNHDA, CDR2 SQIVND, per germline (reference sequence). The DNA of the CDR3 is TGTGCCAGTAGTGTCGATGACAGGGGAGGATGGAATGAGCAGTTCTTC. It encodes CASSVDDRGGWNEQFF.

This clone was seen just once. The sample contains more than one DNA sequence encoding this CDR3. The V call is TRBV5-1, the J call TRBJ1-2; D uncertain. The germline V gene encodes CDR1 SGHRS and CDR2 YFSETQ. This CDR3 comprises 13 residues. V lost 0 bases, J lost 1 base, and 4 bases lay in between. The CDR3 DNA reads as TGCGCCAGCAGCTTGGGGAGTAACTATGGCTACACCTTC. Protein: CASSLGSNYGYTF. Looking up the rest from reference TRBV5-1 and TRBJ1-2 gives the full variable domain: KAGVTQTPRYLIKTRGQQVTLSCSPISGHRSVSWYQQTPGQGLQFLFEYFSETQRNKGNFPGRFSGRQFSNSRSEMNVSTLELGDSALYLCASSLGSNYGYTFGSGTRLTVV.

This clone turned up a few times. The chain is built from TRBV19 and TRBJ1-5; the D is unclear. The germline CDR1 and CDR2 sequences are LNHDA and SQIVND (reference sequence). The CDR3 spans 12 residues. Trimming shortened V by 6 bases and J by 0 bases, and 3 bases separated the two germline ends. In DNA, the CDR3 is TGTGCCAGTAGCGGTAGCAATCAGCCCCAGCATTTT. This encodes CASSGSNQPQHF. Full variable domain (outside the CDR3, taken from reference TRBV19 and TRBJ1-5): DGGITQSPKYLFRKEGQNVTLSCEQNLNHDAMYWYRQDPGQGLRLIYYSQIVNDFQKGDIAEGYSVSREKKESFPLTVTSAQKNPTAFYLCASSGSNQPQHFGDGTRLSIL.

The chain uses TRBV2 and TRBJ2-3; 16 nucleotides line up with TRBD2. V shed 2 bases, J shed 3 bases, and the junction held 5 bases outside the gene matches. Germline assignment: CDR1 SNHLY and CDR2 FYNNEI. The CDR3 length is 18 residues. The CDR3 reads CASSELVGLAGGTDTQYF. CDR3 in DNA: TGTGCCAGCAGTGAACTAGTGGGACTAGCGGGGGGGACAGATACGCAGTATTTT.

The genes are TRBV6-5 and TRBJ1-4; a possible D gene is TRBD1 (5 bases). Germline loops: CDR1 MNHEY, CDR2 SVGAGI. V lost 6 bases, J lost 10 bases, and 21 bases lay in between. This CDR3 has 15 residues. The CDR3 DNA reads TGTGCCAGCAGCAGCCAGTGGGGGGTGGACTCAAAACTGTTTTTT. The encoded protein is CASSSQWGVDSKLFF.

The chain joins TRBV2 to TRBJ2-7; 15 bases fit TRBD2. V shed 7 bases and J 2 bases; nucleotides not matched to a gene: 9. This CDR3 region has 17 residues. Germline V gene lookup returns CDR1 SNHLY and CDR2 FYNNEI. CDR3 sequence reads: CASKGLAGGAQTYEQYF. CDR3 coding DNA: TGTGCCAGCAAGGGACTAGCGGGGGGAGCCCAGACCTACGAGCAGTACTTC.

This clone appeared a single time. The rearrangement links TRBV5-1 to TRBJ2-1; 16 bases align to TRBD2. CDR3 length: 18 amino acids. Germline V gene data show CDR1 as SGHRS and CDR2 as YFSETQ. The V gene end was trimmed by 3 bases and the J gene end by 6 bases; junction bases not matched to a gene: 9. The CDR3 loop reads CASSWLGTSGRALNEQFF. The CDR3 bases are TGCGCCAGCAGCTGGTTGGGGACTAGCGGGAGGGCCCTCAATGAGCAGTTCTTC.

CDR3 bases: TGTGCCAGCAGCTTAGTCGGTCTCTCCTACGAGCAGTACTTC. It translates to CASSLVGLSYEQYF. The chain joins TRBV7-2 to TRBJ2-7; no reliable D call. CDR3 length: 14 amino acids. V was clipped by 1 base and J by 0 bases, with 7 bases between them. Germline CDR1 and CDR2: SGHTA and FQGNSA.

The chain combines TRBV18 with TRBJ2-3, with TRBD1 matching 8 bases. V was pared by 4 bases and J by 6 bases, with 6 bases of the junction left unmatched. Germline V lookup: CDR1 KGHSH, CDR2 LQKENI. CDR3 length equals 14 residues. CDR3 sequence: CASSRDQGADTQYF. The CDR3 DNA sequence: TGTGCCAGCTCACGGGACCAGGGGGCCGATACGCAGTATTTT.

The chain combines TRBV19 with TRBJ1-6, with a weak D call TRBD1 (6 bases). The CDR3 totals 17 residues. Germline V gene lookup returns CDR1 LNHDA and CDR2 SQIVND (reference sequence). V lost 4 bases to trimming and J lost 10 bases, with 23 bases between them. DNA for the CDR3: TGTGCCAGTAGTACCCGGACAGAGAAGTCCATTCGGTCACCCCTCCACTTT. It codes for CASSTRTEKSIRSPLHF.

The rearrangement joins TRBV28 to TRBJ1-2, with TRBD1 matching over 8 bases. The CDR3 consists of 16 residues. Germline V gene sequence: CDR1 MDHEN, CDR2 SYDVKM. The junction had 17 bases not matched to a gene; V was cut back by 10 bases and J by 4 bases. Here the CDR3 reads CATSVPRTGRAYGYTF. The CDR3, as DNA: TGTGCCACCTCGGTTCCTCGGACAGGGCGGGCCTATGGCTACACCTTC.

The J gene is TRBJ2-3, the V gene TRBV28; 7 positions match TRBD1. This CDR3 comprises 14 residues. Germline-derived CDR1 and CDR2 are MDHEN and SYDVKM. V dropped 4 bases and J dropped 2; count of bases not matched to a gene: 3. The CDR3 spells CASSSGGITDTQYF. In nucleotides, the CDR3 is TGTGCCAGCAGTTCAGGGGGAATCACAGATACGCAGTATTTT.

This chain links TRBV10-1 with TRBJ2-5; 9 nucleotides line up with TRBD2. The V gene's germline CDR1 is WNHNN and CDR2 SYGVQD (reference sequence). The CDR3 has 14 residues. With V trimmed by 5 bases and J by 7 bases, 8 bases remained unmatched. The CDR3 reads CASSTGTSPATQYF. CDR3 coding DNA: TGCGCCAGCAGTACCGGGACTAGCCCCGCGACCCAGTACTTC.

The chain is built from TRBV12-5 and TRBJ1-1; possible D gene TRBD1, 6 bases. CDR3 length: 15 residues. V lost 5 bases and J lost 2, with 15 bases in between. Per germline, CDR1 LGHNT and CDR2 FRNRAP. This CDR3 is CASGTGHGVNTEAFF. The CDR3 coding sequence is TGTGCTAGTGGTACGGGACACGGAGTAAACACTGAAGCTTTCTTT.

The chain couples TRBV19 to TRBJ2-1; perhaps TRBD2 as D (6 bases). The CDR3 covers 15 residues. CDR1 and CDR2 (germline): LNHDA, SQIVND (reference sequence). The germline V and J ends were trimmed by 3 bases and 2 bases, with 11 bases remaining between them. The CDR3 region is CASSIGAGTYNEQFF. The CDR3, as DNA: TGTGCCAGTAGTATTGGGGCGGGAACCTACAATGAGCAGTTCTTC.

This chain connects TRBV28 to TRBJ1-5, with 8 bases aligning to TRBD1. J lost 0 bases, V lost 6 bases, and 4 bases had no gene match. The CDR3 contains 15 residues. Germline V gene lookup returns CDR1 MDHEN and CDR2 SYDVKM. The CDR3 DNA reads TGTGCCAGCAGCCTCGGACAGGGTAGCAATCAGCCCCAGCATTTT. Encoded protein: CASSLGQGSNQPQHF. Full variable domain (missing parts from reference TRBV28 and TRBJ1-5): DVKVTQSSRYLVKRTGEKVFLECVQDMDHENMFWYRQDPGLGLRLIYFSYDVKMKEKGDIPEGYSVSREKKERFSLILESASTNQTSMYLCASSLGQGSNQPQHFGDGTRLSIL.